This T cell receptor beta chain was found in a study of human versus mouse CDR3 diversity and MHC coevolution (dated by TCRdb to 2016 to 2017). Turning to the overall study: According to reports, the immunoSEQ assay can detect one in 200,000 T cells and keeps multiplex PCR amplification bias to a minimum. Across the mouse and human samples, each sample yielded between roughly 5.5 x 10^6 and 1.6 x 10^7 valid reads. Repertoires of human naive CD4 T cells were used as a reference for TCR selection on multiple MHC II alleles and were compared against human-TCR-locus transgenic mice carrying single MHC II. Three healthy volunteer blood donors made up the human cohort, with one aged 30 to 39, one aged 40 to 50 and one aged 60 to 70 at collection.

Concerning this clone itself: No cognate antigen has been identified for it. Base qualities are not recorded, but no much larger clone differs from it by a single base.

Naive CD4 T cells, defined as CD45RO-negative and CD62L-positive, were isolated from PBMCs by fluorescence-activated cell sorting. From each donor, around 50 ml of fresh peripheral blood was taken, and Ficoll density centrifugation was then used to isolate PBMCs. Sorting was performed on a FACSAria III instrument, with purity above 85% for all samples. The QIAGEN blood and tissue kit was used to extract genomic DNA from sorted cells, and the DNA was quantified on a NanoDrop 1000. The immunoSEQ platform deep sequenced and quantified TCR alpha and beta chains by multiplex PCR of genomic DNA. From the authors' description of their analysis: IMGT gene and region definitions were used to annotate TCR sequences. Out-of-frame rearrangements served as a stand-in for the preselection repertoire and were compared with in-frame clonotypes. Repertoire size was estimated with the iCHAO1 estimator supplied with the immunoSEQ platform. A Gini index based on the Lorenz curve was applied to in-frame amino acid clonotypes to measure clonal inequality. Shared clonotypes were counted with the intersect function of the R package tcR, and similarity was scored with the Jaccard index. Frequencies of V, J and V-J usage were subjected to principal component analysis with the R prcomp function, without normalization. TCRdb obtained this table from immuneACCESS and retained in-frame rearrangements with V and J assigned. These tables miss some clones; where compared with another copy, unresolved V genes account for less than half of the shortfall, and the remainder is unexplained. That table supplies the V and J calls and clone size; D and trimming were determined from the DNA. In all, the sample holds 50,000 to 65,000 clones, and 94% of those were seen once. The biggest ten clones account for approximately 17% of the sample.

Findings and caveats that apply to the study as a whole: On average, more CDR3 deletions and insertions were observed in humans than in mice, indicating greater exonuclease and TdT activity. The largest TCR beta repertoire, approximately 1.7 million clonotypes, was estimated by iCHAO1 for humans, a finding likely attributable to selection by multiple MHC II molecules. The lowest clonal inequality scores among all compared groups were observed in most of the three human donors. Because human T cells were selected on roughly six MHC II alleles, repertoire diversity in humans and mice was not considered directly comparable.

Including the terminal cysteine and phenylalanine, the CDR3 comprises 15 residues. Of all the DNA, just the CDR3 is kept, 45 bases in frame from base 1. V is trimmed back by 4 bases and J by 2 bases, and the junction contains 4 bases that no gene match accounts for. CDR1 and CDR2, looked up from the germline V gene, are SNHLY and FYNNEI. Here the chain combines TRBV2 and TRBJ2-1, and 8 junctional nucleotides match TRBD2. This receptor was identified in a person in their 60s in good health. The specimen was naive CD4+ T cells from blood. This specimen's cell subset or site label, interpreted: CD45RO-negative CD62L-positive naive CD4 T cells. The CDR3 protein sequence reads: CASSGQLAAYNEQFF. The DNA is as follows: TGTGCCAGCAGTGGGCAACTAGCGGCCTACAATGAGCAGTTCTTC.